The rows below give T cell receptor beta chains drawn from one sample of a study of shared clonotypes between healthy human individuals. The data were produced by immunoSEQ multiplex PCR, yet TCRdb's version contains in-frame clones alone and is incomplete. The data hold 2 million to 2.5 million clones, with less than 95% observed a single time. The sample consisted of naive CD4+ T cells from PBMCs. The receptors here all came from a man aged 18 to 30 in good health. Some clones in this sample may be carry-over from other donors' samples. Both conserved end residues are part of each CDR3. The order of the fields is D gene, J gene, clone size, V gene, CDR3 protein, CDR3 DNA. A D gene is named only where the DNA matches it firmly. For some rows the clone size is stated as once, few or many, or as a class when expanded; others skip it.

. | TRBJ2-5 | once | TRBV19 | CASSIRSDAQVGETQYF | TGTGCCAGTAGTATCAGGTCGGACGCGCAAGTGGGGGAGACCCAGTACTTC
. | TRBJ1-1 | . | TRBV28 | CASRQGGGNTEAFF | TGTGCCAGCAGACAGGGAGGGGGAAACACTGAAGCTTTCTTT
. | TRBJ1-4 | once | TRBV6-6 | CASSYTGHRNEKLFF | TGTGCCAGCAGTTACACGGGACATCGAAATGAAAAACTGTTTTTT
. | TRBJ2-7 | . | TRBV19 | CASIPLGPYTYEQYF | TGTGCCAGTATCCCACTGGGCCCTTATACCTACGAGCAGTACTTC
TRBD2 | TRBJ2-3 | . | TRBV5-1 | CASSSLAGGTDTQYF | TGCGCCAGCAGCTCTCTAGCGGGAGGCACAGATACGCAGTATTTT
. | TRBJ1-5 | . | TRBV28 | CASTPGQHNQPQHF | TGTGCCAGCACTCCTGGACAGCACAATCAGCCCCAGCATTTT
TRBD2 | TRBJ2-7 | . | TRBV6-4 | CASLGGGLAPSSYEQYF | TGTGCCAGCCTGGGGGGGGGTCTAGCGCCCAGCTCCTACGAGCAGTACTTC
TRBD2 | TRBJ2-2 | . | TRBV7-3 | CASSHLSGRNTGELFF | TGTGCCAGCAGCCACCTTAGCGGGAGGAACACCGGGGAGCTGTTTTTT
TRBD2 | TRBJ2-5 | . | TRBV7-3 | CASSLNPSGETQYF | TGTGCCAGCAGCTTAAACCCTAGCGGGGAGACCCAGTACTTC
TRBD2 | TRBJ2-1 | . | TRBV5-8 | CASSYRLAGPNNEQFF | TGTGCCAGCAGCTACCGACTAGCGGGACCAAACAATGAGCAGTTCTTC
TRBD2 | TRBJ2-7 | . | TRBV7-2 | CASSLVLAGVEQYF | TGTGCCAGCAGCTTAGTTTTAGCGGGAGTCGAGCAGTACTTC
. | TRBJ2-2 | . | TRBV5-1 | CASSLGQTNTGELFF | TGCGCCAGCAGCTTGGGTCAGACAAACACCGGGGAGCTGTTTTTT
. | TRBJ2-2 | . | TRBV15 | CATSRDLGVRGTGELFF | TGTGCCACCAGCAGAGATTTGGGGGTACGAGGCACCGGGGAGCTGTTTTTT
. | TRBJ1-1 | . | TRBV7-2 | CASSLASVTEAFF | TGTGCCAGCAGCTTAGCGTCCGTGACTGAAGCTTTCTTT
. | TRBJ1-1 | . | TRBV5-1 | CASSFSQWAEAFF | TGCGCCAGCAGCTTTTCCCAGTGGGCCGAAGCTTTCTTT
. | TRBJ1-1 | . | TRBV28 | CASPRAPGDTEAFF | TGTGCCAGTCCCAGGGCCCCCGGGGACACTGAAGCTTTCTTT
. | TRBJ2-1 | . | TRBV19 | CASTRGQIYNEQFF | TGTGCCAGTACCCGGGGTCAGATATACAATGAGCAGTTCTTC
. | TRBJ2-7 | . | TRBV28 | CASSFDSVRQMEQYF | TGTGCCAGCAGTTTTGATAGCGTTAGACAAATGGAGCAGTACTTC
. | TRBJ1-2 | . | TRBV6-1 | CASSEGGARVGGYTF | TGTGCCAGCAGTGAAGGGGGGGCCAGGGTCGGTGGCTACACCTTC
. | TRBJ2-7 | . | TRBV6-5 | CASGGNKIYEQYF | TGTGCCAGCGGGGGGAACAAAATCTACGAGCAGTACTTC
TRBD1 | TRBJ2-1 | . | TRBV7-6 | CASSLQGAIYNEQFF | TGTGCCAGCAGCTTACAGGGGGCGATCTACAATGAGCAGTTCTTC
. | TRBJ2-3 | . | TRBV7-2 | CASSRSRQIYSTDTQYF | TGTGCCAGCAGCCGGAGTCGACAAATCTATAGCACAGATACGCAGTATTTT
TRBD1 | TRBJ1-1 | . | TRBV9 | CASSVDPGGWVGTEAFF | TGTGCCAGCAGCGTAGACCCAGGGGGCTGGGTGGGCACTGAAGCTTTCTTT
. | TRBJ1-1 | . | TRBV4-2 | CASSHHQGPAEAFF | TGTGCCAGCAGCCACCATCAGGGCCCAGCTGAAGCTTTCTTT
TRBD2 | TRBJ2-7 | . | TRBV27 | CASSPYSGPSYEQYF | TGTGCCAGCAGCCCTTATAGCGGGCCCTCCTACGAGCAGTACTTC